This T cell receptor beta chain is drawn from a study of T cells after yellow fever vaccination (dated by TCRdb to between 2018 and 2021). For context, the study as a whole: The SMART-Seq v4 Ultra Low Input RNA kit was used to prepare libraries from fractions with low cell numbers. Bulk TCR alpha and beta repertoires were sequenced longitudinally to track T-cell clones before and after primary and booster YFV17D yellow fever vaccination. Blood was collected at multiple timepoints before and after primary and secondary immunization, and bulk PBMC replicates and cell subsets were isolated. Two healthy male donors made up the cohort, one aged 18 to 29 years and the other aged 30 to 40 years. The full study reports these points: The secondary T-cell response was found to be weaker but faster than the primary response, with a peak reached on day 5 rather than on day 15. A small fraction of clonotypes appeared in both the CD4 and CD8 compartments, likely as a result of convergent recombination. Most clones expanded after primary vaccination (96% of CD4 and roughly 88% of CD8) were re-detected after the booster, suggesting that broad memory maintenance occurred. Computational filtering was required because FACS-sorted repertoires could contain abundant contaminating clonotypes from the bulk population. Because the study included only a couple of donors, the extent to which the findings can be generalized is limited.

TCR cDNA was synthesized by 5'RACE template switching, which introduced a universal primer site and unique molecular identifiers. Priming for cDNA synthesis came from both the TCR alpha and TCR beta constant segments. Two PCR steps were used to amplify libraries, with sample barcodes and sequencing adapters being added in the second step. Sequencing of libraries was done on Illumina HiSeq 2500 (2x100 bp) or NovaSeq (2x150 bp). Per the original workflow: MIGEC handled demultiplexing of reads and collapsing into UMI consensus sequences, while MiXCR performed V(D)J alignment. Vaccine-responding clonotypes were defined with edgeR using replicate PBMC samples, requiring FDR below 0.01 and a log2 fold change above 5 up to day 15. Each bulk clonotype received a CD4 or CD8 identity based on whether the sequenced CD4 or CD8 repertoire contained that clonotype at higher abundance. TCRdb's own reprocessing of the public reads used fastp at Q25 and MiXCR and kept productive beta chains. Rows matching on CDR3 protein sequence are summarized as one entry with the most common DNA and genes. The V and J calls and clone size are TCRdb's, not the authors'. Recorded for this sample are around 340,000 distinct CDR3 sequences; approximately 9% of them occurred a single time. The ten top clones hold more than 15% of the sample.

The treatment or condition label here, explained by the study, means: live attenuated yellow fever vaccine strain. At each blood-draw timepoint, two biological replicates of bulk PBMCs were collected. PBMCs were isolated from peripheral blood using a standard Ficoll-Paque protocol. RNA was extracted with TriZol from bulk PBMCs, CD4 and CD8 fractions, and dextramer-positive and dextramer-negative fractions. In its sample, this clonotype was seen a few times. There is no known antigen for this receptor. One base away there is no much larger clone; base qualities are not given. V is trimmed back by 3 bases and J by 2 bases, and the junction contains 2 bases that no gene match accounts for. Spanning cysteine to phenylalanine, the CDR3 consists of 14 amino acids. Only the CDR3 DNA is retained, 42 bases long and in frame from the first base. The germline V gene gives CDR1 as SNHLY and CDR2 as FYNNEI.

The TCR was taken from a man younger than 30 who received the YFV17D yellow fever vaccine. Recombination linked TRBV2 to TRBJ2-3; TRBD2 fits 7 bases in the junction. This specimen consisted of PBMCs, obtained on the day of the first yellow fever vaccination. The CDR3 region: CASSEGTNTDTQYF. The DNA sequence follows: TGTGCCAGCAGTGAGGGGACTAACACAGATACGCAGTATTTT. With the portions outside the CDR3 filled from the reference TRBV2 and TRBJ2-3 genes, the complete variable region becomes EPEVTQTPSHQVTQMGQEVILRCVPISNHLYFYWYRQILGQKVEFLVSFYNNEISEKSEIFDDQFSVERPDGSNFTLKIRSTKLEDSAMYFCASSEGTNTDTQYFGPGTRLTVL.